This T cell receptor beta chain is from a study of T cells in Graves' hyperthyroidism and ophthalmopathy. Graves' hyperthyroidism was deemed stable absent ophthalmopathy progression within 18 months. Germline trimming cut 7 bases from V and 7 bases from J; bases unmatched to any gene: 7. Germline V gene lookup returns CDR1 SQVTM and CDR2 ANQGSEA. The CDR3 has 13 residues. It was RNA transcripts that yielded the amplified TCR beta CDR3 regions. TCR CDR3 underwent first-round RT-PCR with the HTBI primer set. TCRdb reprocessed the multiplex PCR reads via MiXCR and lists one record per CDR3 protein. The data show about 400,000 distinct CDR3 sequences, about 16% seen once. This clonotype was seen at least ten times.

The TCR comes from a woman younger than 45 with Graves' hyperthyroidism. Sequenced: blood. The V and J genes are TRBV29-1 and TRBJ2-1; 10 nucleotides align to TRBD1. CDR3 protein: CSGGTGVFNEQFF. The DNA of the CDR3 is TGCAGCGGAGGGACAGGGGTGTTTAATGAGCAGTTCTTC.